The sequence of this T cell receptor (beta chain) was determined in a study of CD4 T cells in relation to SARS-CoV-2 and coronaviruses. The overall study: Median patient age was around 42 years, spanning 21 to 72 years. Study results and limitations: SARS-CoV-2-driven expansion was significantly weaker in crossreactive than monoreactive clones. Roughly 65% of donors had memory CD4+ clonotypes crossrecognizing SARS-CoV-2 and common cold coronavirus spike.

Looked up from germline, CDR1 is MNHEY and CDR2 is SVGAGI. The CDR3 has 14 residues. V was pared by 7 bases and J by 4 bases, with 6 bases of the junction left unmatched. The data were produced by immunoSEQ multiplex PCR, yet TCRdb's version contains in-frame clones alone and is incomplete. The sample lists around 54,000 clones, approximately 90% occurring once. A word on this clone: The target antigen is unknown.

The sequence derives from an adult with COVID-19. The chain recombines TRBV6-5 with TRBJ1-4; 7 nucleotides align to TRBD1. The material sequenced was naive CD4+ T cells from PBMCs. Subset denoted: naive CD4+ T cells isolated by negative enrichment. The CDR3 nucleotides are TGTGCCAGCACCCAAGACAGGGATAATGAAAAACTGTTTTTT. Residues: CASTQDRDNEKLFF.